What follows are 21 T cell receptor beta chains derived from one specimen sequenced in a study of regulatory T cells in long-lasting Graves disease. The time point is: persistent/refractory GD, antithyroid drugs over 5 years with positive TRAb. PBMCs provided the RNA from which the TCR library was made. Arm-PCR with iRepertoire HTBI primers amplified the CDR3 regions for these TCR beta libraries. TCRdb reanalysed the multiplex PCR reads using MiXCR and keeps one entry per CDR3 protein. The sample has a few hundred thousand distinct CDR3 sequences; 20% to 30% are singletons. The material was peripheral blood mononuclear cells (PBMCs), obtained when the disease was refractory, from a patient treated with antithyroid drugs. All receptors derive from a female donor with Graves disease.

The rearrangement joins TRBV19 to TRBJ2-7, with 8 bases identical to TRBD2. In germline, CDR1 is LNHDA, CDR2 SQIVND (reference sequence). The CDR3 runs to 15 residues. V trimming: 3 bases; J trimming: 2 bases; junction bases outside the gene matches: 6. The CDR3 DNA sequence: TGTGCCAGTAGTATCGCGGGAGGACCGACCTACGAGCAGTACTTC. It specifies CASSIAGGPTYEQYF.

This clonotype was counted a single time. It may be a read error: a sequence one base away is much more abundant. For the CDR3, the DNA is TGTGCCATCAGTGGGGAGAGGGACTTCGCCCAGCAGTACTTC. Its protein product is CAISGERDFAQQYF. V is TRBV10-3 and J is TRBJ2-7, with a possible D match to TRBD2 (6 bases). V gave up 4 bases and J gave up 8 bases, with 18 bases separating them. This CDR3 has 14 residues. In germline, CDR1 is ENHRY, CDR2 SYGVKD.

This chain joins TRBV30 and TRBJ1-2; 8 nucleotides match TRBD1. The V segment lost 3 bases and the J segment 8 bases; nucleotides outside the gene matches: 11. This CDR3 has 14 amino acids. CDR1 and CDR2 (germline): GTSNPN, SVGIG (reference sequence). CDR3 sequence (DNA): TGTGCCTGGAGAATGACAGGGAACAGGGGGGGCTACACCTTC. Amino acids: CAWRMTGNRGGYTF.

Here the CDR3 reads CSVETTETVYGYTF. The CDR3 DNA reads TGCAGCGTTGAAACGACAGAGACCGTTTATGGCTACACCTTC. V and J are TRBV29-1 and TRBJ1-2; TRBD1 is a possible D gene (5 bases). Germline V gives CDR1 SQVTM, CDR2 ANQGSEA. The CDR3 is 14 residues long. V was trimmed by 2 bases and J by 5 bases, leaving 15 bases between them.

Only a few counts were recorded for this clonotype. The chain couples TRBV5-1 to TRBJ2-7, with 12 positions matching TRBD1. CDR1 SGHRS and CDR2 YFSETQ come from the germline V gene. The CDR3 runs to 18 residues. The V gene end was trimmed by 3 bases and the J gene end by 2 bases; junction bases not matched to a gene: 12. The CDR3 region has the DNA TGCGCCAGCAGCTCGGGTCCGGGACAGGGGGCGCGGACCTACGAGCAGTACTTC. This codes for CASSSGPGQGARTYEQYF. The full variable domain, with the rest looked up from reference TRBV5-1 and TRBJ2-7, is KAGVTQTPRYLIKTRGQQVTLSCSPISGHRSVSWYQQTPGQGLQFLFEYFSETQRNKGNFPGRFSGRQFSNSRSEMNVSTLELGDSALYLCASSSGPGQGARTYEQYFGPGTRLTVT.

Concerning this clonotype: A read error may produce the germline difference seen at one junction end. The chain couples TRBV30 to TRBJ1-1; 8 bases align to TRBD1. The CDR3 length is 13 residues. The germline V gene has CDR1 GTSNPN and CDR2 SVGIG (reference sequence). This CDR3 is CAWRRGRDTKAFF. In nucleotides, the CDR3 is TGTGCCTGGCGCAGGGGGCGCGACACTAAAGCTTTCTTT.

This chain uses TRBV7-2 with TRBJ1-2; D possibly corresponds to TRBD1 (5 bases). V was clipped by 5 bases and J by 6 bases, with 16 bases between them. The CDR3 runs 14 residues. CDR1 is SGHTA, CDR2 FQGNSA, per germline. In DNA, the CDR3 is TGTGCCAGCAGCGTAGTTCAGGGTGGGGATGGCTACACCTTC. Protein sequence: CASSVVQGGDGYTF.

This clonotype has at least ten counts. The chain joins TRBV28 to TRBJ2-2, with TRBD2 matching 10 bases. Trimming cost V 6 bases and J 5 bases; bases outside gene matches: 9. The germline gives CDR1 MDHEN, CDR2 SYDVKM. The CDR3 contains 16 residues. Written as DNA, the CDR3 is TGTGCCAGCAGAATTTTAAGCGGGAGGGATACCGGGGAGCTGTTTTTT. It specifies CASRILSGRDTGELFF.

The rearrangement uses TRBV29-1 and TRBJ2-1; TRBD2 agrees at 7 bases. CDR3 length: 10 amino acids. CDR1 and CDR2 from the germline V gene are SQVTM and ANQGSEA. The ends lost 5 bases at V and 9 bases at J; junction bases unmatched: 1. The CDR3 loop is CSVWEGEQFF. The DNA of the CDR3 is TGCAGCGTTTGGGAGGGTGAGCAGTTCTTC.

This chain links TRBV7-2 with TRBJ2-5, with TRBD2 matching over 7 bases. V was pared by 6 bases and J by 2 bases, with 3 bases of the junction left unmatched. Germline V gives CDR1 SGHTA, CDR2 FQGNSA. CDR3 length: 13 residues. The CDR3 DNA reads TGTGCCAGCAGACACGGGGGGCAAGAGACCCAGTACTTC. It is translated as CASRHGGQETQYF. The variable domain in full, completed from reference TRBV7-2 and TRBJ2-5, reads GAGVSQSPSNKVTEKGKDVELRCDPISGHTALYWYRQSLGQGLEFLIYFQGNSAPDKSGLPSDRFSAERTGGSVSTLTIQRTQQEDSAVYLCASRHGGQETQYFGPGTRLLVL.

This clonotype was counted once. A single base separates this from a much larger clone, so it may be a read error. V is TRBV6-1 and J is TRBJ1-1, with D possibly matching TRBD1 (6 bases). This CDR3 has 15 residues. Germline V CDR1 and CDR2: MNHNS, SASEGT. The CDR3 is CTSSTPGGPNTEAFF. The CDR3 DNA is TGTACCAGCAGCACTCCCGGGGGGCCGAACACTGAAGCTTTCTTT.

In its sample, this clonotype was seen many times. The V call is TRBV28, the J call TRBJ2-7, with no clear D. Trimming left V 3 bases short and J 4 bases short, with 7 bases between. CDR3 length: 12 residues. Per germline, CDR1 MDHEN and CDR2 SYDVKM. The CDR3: CASSFYLYEQYF. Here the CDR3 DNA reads TGTGCCAGCAGTTTTTACCTGTACGAGCAGTACTTC.

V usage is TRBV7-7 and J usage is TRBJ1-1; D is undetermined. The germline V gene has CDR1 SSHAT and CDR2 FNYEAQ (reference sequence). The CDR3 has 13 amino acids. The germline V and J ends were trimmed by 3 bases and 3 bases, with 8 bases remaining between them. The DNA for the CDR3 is TGTGCCAGCAGCTTTGCACCACACACTGAAGCTTTCTTT. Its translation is CASSFAPHTEAFF. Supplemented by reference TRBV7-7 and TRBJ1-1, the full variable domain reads GAGVSQSPRYKVTKRGQDVTLRCDPISSHATLYWYQQALGQGPEFLTYFNYEAQPDKSGLPSDRFSAERPEGSISTLTIQRTEQRDSAMYRCASSFAPHTEAFFGQGTRLTVV.

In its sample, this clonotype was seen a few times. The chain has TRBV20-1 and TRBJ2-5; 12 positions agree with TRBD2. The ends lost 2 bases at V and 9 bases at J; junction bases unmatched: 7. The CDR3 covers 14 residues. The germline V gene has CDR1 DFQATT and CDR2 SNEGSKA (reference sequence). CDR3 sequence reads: CSARLAGGGGAQYF. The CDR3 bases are TGCAGTGCTAGACTAGCGGGAGGGGGTGGGGCCCAGTACTTC.

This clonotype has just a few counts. The CDR3 sequence: CASSLIMGQPQHF. The CDR3 region has the DNA TGTGCCAGCAGCTTAATTATGGGCCAGCCCCAGCATTTT. V gene TRBV7-2 combines with J gene TRBJ1-5; D remains unclear. Germline CDR1 SGHTA, CDR2 FQGNSA. Trimming shortened V by 2 bases and J by 7 bases, and 9 bases separated the two germline ends. The CDR3 is 13 amino acids.

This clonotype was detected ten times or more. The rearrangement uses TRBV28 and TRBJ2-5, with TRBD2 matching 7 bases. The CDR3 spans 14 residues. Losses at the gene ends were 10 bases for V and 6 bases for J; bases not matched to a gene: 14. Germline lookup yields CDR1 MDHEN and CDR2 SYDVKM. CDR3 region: CAIRNLAGPKTQYF. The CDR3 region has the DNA TGTGCCATCAGAAACTTAGCGGGTCCAAAGACCCAGTACTTC.

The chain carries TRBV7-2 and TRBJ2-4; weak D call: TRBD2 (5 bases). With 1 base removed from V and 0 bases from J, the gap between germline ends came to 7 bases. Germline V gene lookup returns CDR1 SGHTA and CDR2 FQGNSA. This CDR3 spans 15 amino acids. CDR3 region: CASSLEAGAKNIQYF. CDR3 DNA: TGTGCCAGCAGCTTAGAGGCGGGAGCCAAAAACATTCAGTACTTC.

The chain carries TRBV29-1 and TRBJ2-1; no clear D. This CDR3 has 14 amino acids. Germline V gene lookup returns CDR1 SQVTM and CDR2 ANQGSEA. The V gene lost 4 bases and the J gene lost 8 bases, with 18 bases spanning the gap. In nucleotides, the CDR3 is TGCAGCGTTGCTGAGGACCTGCCAAATGATGAGCAGTTCTTC. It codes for CSVAEDLPNDEQFF.

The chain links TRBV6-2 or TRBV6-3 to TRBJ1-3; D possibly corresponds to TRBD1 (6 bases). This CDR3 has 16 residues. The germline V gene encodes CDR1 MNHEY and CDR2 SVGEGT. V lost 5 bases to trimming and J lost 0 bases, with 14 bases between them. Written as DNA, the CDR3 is TGTGCCAGCAGTCCCAGCCGACAGGTCTCTGGAAACACCATATATTTT. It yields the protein CASSPSRQVSGNTIYF.

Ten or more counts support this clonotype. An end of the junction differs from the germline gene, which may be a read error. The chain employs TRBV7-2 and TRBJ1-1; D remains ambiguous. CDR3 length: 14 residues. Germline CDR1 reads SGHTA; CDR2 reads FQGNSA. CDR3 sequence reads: CASSLVTWNAEAFF. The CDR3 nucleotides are TGTGCCAGCAGCTTAGTTACGTGGAACGCTGAAGCTTTCTTT. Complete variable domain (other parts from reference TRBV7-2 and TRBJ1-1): GAGVSQSPSNKVTEKGKDVELRCDPISGHTALYWYRQSLGQGLEFLIYFQGNSAPDKSGLPSDRFSAERTGGSVSTLTIQRTQQEDSAVYLCASSLVTWNAEAFFGQGTRLTVV.

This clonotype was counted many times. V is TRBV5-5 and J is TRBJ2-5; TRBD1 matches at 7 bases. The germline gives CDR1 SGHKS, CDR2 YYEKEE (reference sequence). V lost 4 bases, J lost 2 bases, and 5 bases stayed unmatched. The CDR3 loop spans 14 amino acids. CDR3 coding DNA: TGTGCCAGCAGCCTGCCGGGACAGCAAGAGACCCAGTACTTC. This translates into CASSLPGQQETQYF.